The 11 T cell receptor beta chains below were found in one sample sequenced in a study of Ad26.COV2.S vaccination and SARS-CoV-2 variants. TCRdb keeps only in-frame clones here, not all; method: immunoSEQ multiplex PCR. This sample carries 300,000 to 400,000 clones, 86% of them seen once, and the ten largest clones take around 10%. Treatment specified: around 19 received Ad26.COV2.S at low or high dose, single or two shots; roughly five received placebo; per-sample allocation not given. Sampling took place 63 days after the first vaccine or placebo injection. The material was peripheral blood, obtained in a trial of Ad26.COV2.S vaccine versus placebo. These receptors were collected from a person between 18 and 65 years old who received the Ad26.COV2.S COVID-19 vaccine or a placebo.

The rearrangement uses TRBV27 and TRBJ2-3; a weak D match, TRBD1 (6 bases). The V gene's germline CDR1 is MNHEY and CDR2 SMNVEV (reference sequence). V lost 1 base, J lost 6 bases, and 20 bases lay in between. The CDR3 covers 17 residues. The CDR3 loop reads CASSLYPPGVGADTQYF. For the CDR3, the DNA is TGTGCCAGCAGTTTATATCCACCAGGGGTTGGGGCTGATACGCAGTATTTT.

The chain employs TRBV28 and TRBJ2-1; 7 bases match TRBD2. CDR1 and CDR2 (germline): MDHEN, SYDVKM. The CDR3 length is 17 residues. Trimming removed 3 bases from V and 9 bases from J; junction bases left unmatched: 17. As DNA, the CDR3 is TGTGCCAGCAGTTTGCTTACTATCATGTTGGCGGGAGTTGAGCAGTTCTTC. Translating gives CASSLLTIMLAGVEQFF.

V gene TRBV5-4 combines with J gene TRBJ1-4; the D gene is possibly TRBD1 (6 bases). This CDR3 region has 16 residues. The V end lost 2 bases, the J end lost 2 bases, and 13 bases lay between the germline ends. Germline V gene data show CDR1 as SGHNT and CDR2 as YYREEE (reference sequence). Here the CDR3 reads CASSFGGGGTNEKLFF. The CDR3 bases are TGTGCCAGCAGCTTCGGAGGGGGAGGGACTAATGAAAAACTGTTTTTT.

The V call is TRBV6-2 or TRBV6-3, the J call TRBJ1-2; D is unresolved. Germline assignment: CDR1 MNHEY and CDR2 SVGEGT. Trimming took off 2 bases at V and 9 bases at J, with 13 bases between the two ends. The CDR3 runs 13 residues. The CDR3 protein is CASSYEQKFRYTF. The CDR3 DNA reads TGTGCCAGCAGTTACGAACAGAAATTTCGCTACACCTTC.

Of note for this clone: Other DNA sequences within the sample encode an identical CDR3. V gene TRBV27 combines with J gene TRBJ2-1, with unresolved D. The CDR3 runs 15 residues. Trimming removed 4 bases at V and 0 bases at J, with 10 bases between. Germline V gives CDR1 MNHEY, CDR2 SMNVEV (reference sequence). The CDR3 DNA reads TGTGCCAGCAGTTCCCGACTGAGCTCCTACAATGAGCAGTTCTTC. It specifies CASSSRLSSYNEQFF.

This sequence joins TRBV19 and TRBJ1-2, with 10 bases aligning to TRBD1. J gave up 3 bases and V 7 bases, and 17 bases lay outside the gene matches. The CDR3 runs 18 residues. CDR1 is LNHDA and CDR2 is SQIVND in the germline V gene (reference sequence). CDR3 loop: CASITTVDRGRWHYGYTF. The CDR3 DNA reads TGTGCCAGTATCACTACGGTCGACAGGGGGCGCTGGCACTATGGCTACACCTTC.

This chain connects TRBV5-5 to TRBJ2-5; 8 positions agree with TRBD1. The CDR3 runs 16 residues. Unmatched junction bases numbered 8, after V lost 4 bases and J lost 0 bases. Germline V gene data show CDR1 as SGHKS and CDR2 as YYEKEE (reference sequence). This CDR3 is CASSRPGQEYQETQYF. CDR3 coding DNA: TGTGCCAGCAGCCGCCCGGGACAGGAGTACCAAGAGACCCAGTACTTC.

The rearrangement joins TRBV5-6 to TRBJ2-5; 10 bases are shared with TRBD1. Germline V CDR1 and CDR2: SGHDT, YYEEEE. Losses at the gene ends were 2 bases for V and 4 bases for J; bases not matched to a gene: 8. This CDR3 has 16 amino acids. CDR3 sequence (DNA): TGTGCCAGCAGCTTTAGGTTCGGACAGGGGGGAGAGACCCAGTACTTC. This sequence encodes CASSFRFGQGGETQYF.

V usage is TRBV12-3 or TRBV12-4 and J usage is TRBJ1-5; no clear D. The CDR3 spans 13 residues. Trimming removed 0 bases at V and 4 bases at J, with 4 bases between. CDR3 bases: TGTGCCAGCAGTTTAGCGGTTAATCAGCCCCAGCATTTT. Translated, it gives CASSLAVNQPQHF.

J is TRBJ2-2 and V is TRBV19, with a weak D call TRBD2 (5 bases). Per germline, CDR1 LNHDA and CDR2 SQIVND (reference sequence). CDR3 length equals 15 residues. Trimming removed 3 bases from V and 3 bases from J, with 11 bases in between. The CDR3 sequence is CASSIEGVDTGELFF. CDR3 bases: TGTGCCAGTAGTATCGAGGGCGTGGACACCGGGGAGCTGTTTTTT. The full variable domain, in which reference TRBV19 and TRBJ2-2 provide the parts outside the CDR3, is DGGITQSPKYLFRKEGQNVTLSCEQNLNHDAMYWYRQDPGQGLRLIYYSQIVNDFQKGDIAEGYSVSREKKESFPLTVTSAQKNPTAFYLCASSIEGVDTGELFFGEGSRLTVL.

V is TRBV7-2 and J is TRBJ2-1; D tentatively reads TRBD1 or TRBD2 (5 bases each). This CDR3 is 13 amino acids long. Germline V CDR1 and CDR2: SGHTA, FQGNSA. V lost 8 bases and J lost 7, with 15 bases in between. The CDR3 DNA follows: TGTGCCAGCGGATCCGGGACGAGGAATGAGCAGTTCTTC. Translating it yields CASGSGTRNEQFF.